This entry features one T cell receptor (beta chain) sequence. As yet, its antigen is unknown. These data are taken from a study of cytomegalovirus exposure and HLA in healthy donors. Background on the study: Early release data held about 92 million unique TCRs from HLA-typed donors. Study results and caveats: Using a false discovery rate of 0.05, a later analysis showed that approximately 17,000 TCR beta sequences were associated with HLA alleles.

Amplification used 60 Vbeta primers and 13 Jbeta primers. Per the original data handling: About 12 million of the 80 million or so unique TCR beta chains counted in a later analysis were shared. Clones were read by immunoSEQ multiplex PCR, and TCRdb kept only the in-frame ones, dropping some. The D gene and trimming were derived from the DNA, and the V and J assignments and clone size from that table. The table shows 150,000 or so clones, with 60% to 80% occurring only once. CDR3 length: 13 residues. CDR1 SNHLY and CDR2 FYNNEI come from the germline V gene. V dropped 6 bases and J dropped 2; count of bases not matched to a gene: 3. Participants comprised healthy donors of bone marrow.

The chain recombines TRBV2 with TRBJ2-7; the match to TRBD1 covers 8 bases. The TCR originated in a man aged 50-59 years in good health and CMV-seropositive. Sequencing was performed on PBMCs. The CDR3 bases are TGTGCCAGCAGACCGGACAGGGCCTACGAGCAGTACTTC. It is translated as CASRPDRAYEQYF.